This is a list of T cell receptor beta chains from one sample in a study of OX40 agonist ivuxolimab in advanced cancers. Assay used: immunoSEQ multiplex PCR; TCRdb lists only in-frame clones, some missing. In the table there are around 60,000 clones, 79% of which are singletons. The input for sequencing was CD4+ or CD8+ T cells sorted from blood, taken in a trial of the OX40 agonist ivuxolimab. Source of these receptors: an adult with an advanced solid tumor such as melanoma, head and neck, liver or kidney cancer. CDR3s include the opening cysteine and the closing phenylalanine or tryptophan. The order of the fields is J gene, clone size, D gene, V gene, CDR3 protein, CDR3 DNA. The D gene is left open where the match is weak. Some rows have no size entry. The others give once, few or many, or a class for an expanded clone.

>TRBJ2-2|NA|TRBD2|TRBV6-6
CASTERRGGTGELFF
TGTGCCAGCACCGAAAGACGCGGGGGCACCGGGGAGCTGTTTTTT
>TRBJ1-1|NA|NA|TRBV7-3
CASREGHNTEAFF
TGTGCCAGCAGAGAGGGGCACAACACTGAAGCTTTCTTT
>TRBJ2-3|NA|TRBD1|TRBV7-8
CASSLAGGQGVDTQYF
TGTGCCAGCAGCTTAGCGGGGGGACAGGGAGTAGATACGCAGTATTTT
>TRBJ2-1|NA|NA|TRBV29-1
CSVERGADEQFF
TGCAGCGTTGAAAGGGGGGCAGATGAGCAGTTCTTC
>TRBJ1-1|NA|NA|TRBV12-2
CASRLAQCGGVDSFLNTEAFF
TGTGCAAGTCGCTTAGCGCAATGTGGAGGGGTAGACAGTTTCCTCAACACTGAAGCTTTCTTT
>TRBJ1-4|NA|NA|TRBV4-1
CASSQSTTNEKLFF
TGCGCCAGCAGCCAGAGCACAACTAATGAAAAACTGTTTTTT
>TRBJ2-7|NA|TRBD2|TRBV5-1
CASSLEGLTSGIEQYF
TGCGCCAGCAGCTTGGAAGGGTTGACTAGCGGAATAGAGCAGTACTTC
>TRBJ2-5|NA|TRBD1|TRBV7-9
CASSLGPTGNGETQYF
TGTGCCAGCAGCTTAGGGCCGACAGGGAACGGAGAGACCCAGTACTTC
>TRBJ2-3|NA|NA|TRBV5-1
CASRDRLSPSSTDTQYF
TGCGCCAGCAGGGACAGACTCTCCCCTTCTAGCACAGATACGCAGTATTTT
>TRBJ1-2|many|TRBD1|TRBV7-9
CASSTGQDIYGYTF
TGTGCCAGCAGTACCGGACAGGACATCTATGGCTACACCTTC
>TRBJ2-3|NA|NA|TRBV18
CASSKDASTDTQYF
TGTGCCAGCTCGAAGGACGCCAGCACAGATACGCAGTATTTT
>TRBJ2-2|NA|TRBD1|TRBV28
CASSLGQLNTGELFF
TGTGCCAGCAGTCTGGGACAGCTGAACACCGGGGAGCTGTTTTTT
>TRBJ2-6|NA|NA|TRBV19
CASSIQVIGSGANVLTF
TGTGCCAGTAGTATCCAGGTGATAGGCTCTGGGGCCAACGTCCTGACTTTC
>TRBJ2-1|NA|NA|TRBV9
CASSSPLNEQFF
TGTGCCAGCAGCAGCCCCCTGAATGAGCAGTTCTTC
>TRBJ2-3|NA|NA|TRBV4-3
CASSRGGGLKSTDTQYF
TGCGCCAGCAGCCGAGGCGGGGGCCTTAAAAGCACAGATACGCAGTATTTT
>TRBJ2-1|NA|TRBD2|TRBV12-5
CASGTSGGGNRNEQFF
TGTGCTAGTGGCACCTCCGGCGGGGGGAACAGGAATGAGCAGTTCTTC
>TRBJ1-1|NA|TRBD1|TRBV27
CASSSGTGVRNTEAFF
TGTGCCAGCAGTTCCGGGACAGGGGTTAGGAACACTGAAGCTTTCTTT
>TRBJ2-7|once|NA|TRBV6-5
CASSWLKGENEQYF
TGTGCCAGCAGTTGGCTTAAAGGGGAAAACGAGCAGTACTTC
>TRBJ2-1|NA|TRBD2|TRBV28
CASSYLAGGKNEQFF
TGTGCCAGCAGCTACCTAGCGGGAGGAAAGAATGAGCAGTTCTTC
>TRBJ2-1|NA|NA|TRBV10-3
CAISDVGYNEQFF
TGTGCCATCAGTGATGTAGGGTACAATGAGCAGTTCTTC
>TRBJ2-3|few|TRBD2|TRBV11-3
CASSLGLAGGDTQYF
TGTGCCAGCAGCTTAGGACTAGCGGGAGGAGATACGCAGTATTTT
>TRBJ1-1|few|NA|TRBV6-5
CATKGTEAFF
TGTGCCACCAAAGGGACTGAAGCTTTCTTT
>TRBJ1-2|NA|TRBD1|TRBV19
CASRSGTGVYLNYGYTF
TGTGCCAGTAGGTCCGGGACAGGGGTCTACCTAAACTATGGCTACACCTTC
>TRBJ1-4|NA|TRBD1|TRBV5-1
CASSLAVRGLSEKLFF
TGCGCCAGCAGCTTGGCCGTCAGGGGGCTTTCTGAAAAACTGTTTTTT
>TRBJ2-1|NA|TRBD2|TRBV7-6
CASSDRTSGYNEQFF
TGTGCCAGCAGCGACCGGACTAGCGGATACAATGAGCAGTTCTTC
>TRBJ1-2|NA|TRBD1|TRBV5-4
CASSFDRDEGYTF
TGTGCCAGCAGCTTCGACAGGGATGAGGGCTACACCTTC
>TRBJ2-7|NA|NA|TRBV11-2
CASSLVGAEQYF
TGTGCCAGCAGCTTGGTTGGGGCCGAGCAGTACTTC
>TRBJ2-5|NA|TRBD1|TRBV18
CASSPGQVGTETQYF
TGTGCCAGCTCACCTGGACAGGTGGGGACCGAGACCCAGTACTTC